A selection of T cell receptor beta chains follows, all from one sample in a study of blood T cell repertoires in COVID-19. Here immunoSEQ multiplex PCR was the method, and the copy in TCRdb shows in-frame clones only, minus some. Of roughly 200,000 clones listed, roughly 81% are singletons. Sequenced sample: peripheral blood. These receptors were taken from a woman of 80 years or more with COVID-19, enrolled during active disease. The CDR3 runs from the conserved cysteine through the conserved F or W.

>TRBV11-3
CASSLDRSMRARSTDTQYF
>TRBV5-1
CASRSGTGVYGYTF
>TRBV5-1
CASSAGTGPHEQYF
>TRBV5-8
CASSARQGGRYEQYF
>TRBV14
CASSQEWGSGSPTDTQYF
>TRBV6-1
CASSVRGGFSNQPQHF
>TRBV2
CASSVDRGSEAFF
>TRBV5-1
CASSLVAENSPLHF
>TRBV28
CASSRYYEQYF
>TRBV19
CASSTWSGRRAMGGYTF
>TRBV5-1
CASRYSDQETQYF
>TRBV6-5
CASSYPGGGGYEQFF
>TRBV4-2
CASSQGGTGGSPLHF
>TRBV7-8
CASSVRDNLHNEQFF
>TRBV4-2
CASSQELRDRSSYEQYF
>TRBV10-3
CAIATVGHEQFF
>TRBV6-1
CASSAPGGGFRTDTQYF